Sequencing of this T cell receptor beta chain was carried out in a study of cytomegalovirus exposure and HLA in healthy donors. Primers for the PCR totalled 60 Vbeta and 13 Jbeta. Clones were sequenced by immunoSEQ multiplex PCR, and TCRdb holds only the in-frame ones, with some missing. The table has over 150,000 clones, 77% seen once. Germline CDR1 and CDR2: MDHEN and SYDVKM. V lost 3 bases, J lost 5 bases, and 17 bases stayed unmatched. The CDR3 loop spans 19 amino acids. This sequence was found in a woman aged 60 to 75 in good health and CMV-seropositive. This chain uses TRBV28 with TRBJ2-3; 10 bases are shared with TRBD2. Sequenced sample: PBMCs. In nucleotides, the CDR3 is TGTGCCAGCAGTTTTGGTAGGGCTAGCGGGAGACGAACTGTAGATACGCAGTATTTT. As protein: CASSFGRASGRRTVDTQYF. Full variable domain (rest looked up from reference TRBV28 and TRBJ2-3): DVKVTQSSRYLVKRTGEKVFLECVQDMDHENMFWYRQDPGLGLRLIYFSYDVKMKEKGDIPEGYSVSREKKERFSLILESASTNQTSMYLCASSFGRASGRRTVDTQYFGPGTRLTVL.